This is a list of T cell receptor beta chains from one sample in a study of blood T cell repertoires in COVID-19. Libraries were prepared by immunoSEQ multiplex PCR; TCRdb keeps only in-frame clonotypes and omits some of them. Of 120,000 to 150,000 clones listed, 80% to 90% are singletons. Sequenced: peripheral blood. These receptors were taken from a young man with COVID-19, enrolled during active disease. The CDR3 runs from the conserved cysteine through the conserved F or W. Each record gives: CDR3 DNA, CDR3 protein, V gene, J gene, CDR3 length, D gene, clone size. D genes are given only for firm matches. Not every row has a clone size; where given, it reads once, few, many or a size class.

DNA: TGTGCCAGCAGTCTCCGCCAGGGGGCCTACGAGCAGTACTTC
CDR3: CASSLRQGAYEQYF
V: TRBV6-5
J: TRBJ2-7
length: 14
D: TRBD1
size: .

DNA: TGTGCCATCAGTGTCCAGGGTGGGAATTCACCCCTCCACTTT
CDR3: CAISVQGGNSPLHF
V: TRBV10-3
J: TRBJ1-6
length: 14
D: .
size: .

DNA: TGTGCCAGCAGCTTCTTGCGGGGGTCCTACAATGAGCAGTTCTTC
CDR3: CASSFLRGSYNEQFF
V: TRBV11-2
J: TRBJ2-1
length: 15
D: TRBD2
size: .

DNA: TGTGCCAGCAGCTCCACCATGAGCTCTGGAAACACCATATATTTT
CDR3: CASSSTMSSGNTIYF
V: TRBV5-4
J: TRBJ1-3
length: 15
D: .
size: .

DNA: TGTGCCAGCAGTTATATGTCCGACACCGGGGAGCTGTTTTTT
CDR3: CASSYMSDTGELFF
V: TRBV2
J: TRBJ2-2
length: 14
D: .
size: once

DNA: TGTGCCAGCAGCATCGGGACTAGCAGCCGCACAGATACGCAGTATTTT
CDR3: CASSIGTSSRTDTQYF
V: TRBV7-6
J: TRBJ2-3
length: 16
D: TRBD2
size: .

DNA: TGTGCCAGCAGCCTCCTCCTCGGGGAGCTGTTTTTT
CDR3: CASSLLLGELFF
V: TRBV7-9
J: TRBJ2-2
length: 12
D: .
size: .

DNA: TGTGCCAGCAGTGACAGGGCCAACGAGCAGTACTTC
CDR3: CASSDRANEQYF
V: TRBV6-2/TRBV6-3
J: TRBJ2-7
length: 12
D: TRBD1
size: once

DNA: TGTGCCAGCAGTCCGCCCAGGGGGCATGCAGATACGCAGTATTTT
CDR3: CASSPPRGHADTQYF
V: TRBV28
J: TRBJ2-3
length: 15
D: TRBD1
size: .

DNA: TGCGCCAGCAGCTTGTCGGGACGGACTACCTACGAGCAGTACTTC
CDR3: CASSLSGRTTYEQYF
V: TRBV5-1
J: TRBJ2-7
length: 15
D: .
size: few